Listed below are T cell receptor beta chains from one sample, sequenced in a study of T cells in Graves' hyperthyroidism and ophthalmopathy. TCRdb used MiXCR to reprocess the multiplex PCR reads, holding one entry per CDR3 protein. The data contain almost 600,000 distinct CDR3 sequences, more than 45% of them singletons. What was sequenced was peripheral blood or thyroid tissue (not recorded which). These receptors were obtained from a woman aged 18 to 35 with Graves' hyperthyroidism. Both conserved end residues are part of each CDR3. A D gene is named only where the DNA matches it firmly. Size values are once, few and many counts, or a class for expanded clones, and some rows have none.

abundance	v_gene	d_gene	j_gene	CDR3aa	CDR3nt
NA	TRBV29-1	TRBD2	TRBJ2-5	CSVPAGVAGVFETQYF	TGCAGCGTCCCGGCGGGTGTAGCGGGAGTCTTTGAGACCCAGTACTTC
many	TRBV14	NA	TRBJ2-7	CASSQKQRSPYEQYF	TGTGCCAGCAGCCAGAAACAGAGGTCGCCCTACGAGCAGTACTTC
NA	TRBV6-6	NA	TRBJ2-5	CASSYAGGSQETQYF	TGTGCCAGCAGTTACGCAGGGGGGTCCCAAGAGACCCAGTACTTC
many	TRBV29-1	NA	TRBJ2-5	CSERSEGPQETQYF	TGCAGCGAACGAAGTGAGGGGCCTCAAGAGACCCAGTACTTC
many	TRBV20-1	TRBD1	TRBJ1-6	CSARETGGRNSPLHF	TGCAGTGCTAGAGAAACAGGGGGCCGGAATTCACCCCTCCACTTT
NA	TRBV7-2	TRBD1	TRBJ1-6	CASSTGTVEYSPLHF	TGTGCCAGCAGCACCGGGACAGTCGAGTATTCACCCCTCCACTTT
NA	TRBV2	TRBD1	TRBJ1-1	CASSDRQGAGNTEASF	TGTGCCAGCAGTGATCGGCAGGGGGCGGGGAACACTGAAGCTTCCTTT
NA	TRBV7-9	NA	TRBJ1-2	CASSSRNNEQDGYTF	TGTGCCAGCAGCTCGCGCAACAATGAGCAGGATGGCTACACCTTC
few	TRBV7-1	TRBD2	TRBJ2-7	CASSSLAGEPNEQYF	TGTGCCAGCAGCTCCCTAGCGGGAGAGCCCAACGAGCAGTACTTC
many	TRBV4-3	TRBD2	TRBJ2-7	CASSQGTSGIDEQYF	TGCGCCAGCAGCCAAGGGACTAGCGGGATCGACGAGCAGTACTTC
once	TRBV29-1	TRBD1	TRBJ2-7	CSSSTGGSYEQYF	TGCAGCAGTTCGACAGGGGGATCCTACGAGCAGTACTTC
many	TRBV20-1	TRBD1	TRBJ1-1	CSAPDRDTEAFF	TGCAGTGCTCCGGACAGGGACACTGAAGCTTTCTTT
few	TRBV7-2	NA	TRBJ2-1	CASSGNSYNEQFF	TGTGCCAGTAGCGGTAACTCCTACAATGAGCAGTTCTTC